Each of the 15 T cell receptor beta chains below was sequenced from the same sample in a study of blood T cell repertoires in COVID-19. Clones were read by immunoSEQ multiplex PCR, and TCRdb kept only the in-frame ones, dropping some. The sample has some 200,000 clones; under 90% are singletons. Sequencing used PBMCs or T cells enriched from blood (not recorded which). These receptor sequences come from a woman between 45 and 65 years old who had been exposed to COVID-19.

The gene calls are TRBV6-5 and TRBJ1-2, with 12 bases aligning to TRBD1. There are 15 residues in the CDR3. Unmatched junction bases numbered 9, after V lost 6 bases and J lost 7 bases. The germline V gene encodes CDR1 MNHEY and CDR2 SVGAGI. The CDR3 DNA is TGTGCCAGCAGGCAAACCGGGACAGGGGGCTTTGGCTACACCTTC. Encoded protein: CASRQTGTGGFGYTF.

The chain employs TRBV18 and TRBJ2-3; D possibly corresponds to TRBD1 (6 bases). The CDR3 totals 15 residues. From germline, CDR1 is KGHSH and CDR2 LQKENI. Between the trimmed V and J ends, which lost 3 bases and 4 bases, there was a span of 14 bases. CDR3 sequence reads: CASSPFTGPPDTQYF. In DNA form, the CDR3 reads TGTGCCAGCTCACCGTTTACAGGGCCGCCAGATACGCAGTATTTT.

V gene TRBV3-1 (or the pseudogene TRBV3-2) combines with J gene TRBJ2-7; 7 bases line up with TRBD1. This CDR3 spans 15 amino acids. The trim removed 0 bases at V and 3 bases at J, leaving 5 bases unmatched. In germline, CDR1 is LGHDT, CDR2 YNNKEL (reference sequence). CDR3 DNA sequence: TGTGCCAGCAGCCAAGATCGGGGACAGTTCTACGAGCAGTACTTC. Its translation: CASSQDRGQFYEQYF.

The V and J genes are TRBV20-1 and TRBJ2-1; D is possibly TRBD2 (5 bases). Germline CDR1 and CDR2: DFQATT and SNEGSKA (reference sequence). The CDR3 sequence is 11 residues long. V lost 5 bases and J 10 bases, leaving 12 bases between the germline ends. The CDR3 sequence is CSAGELGEQFF. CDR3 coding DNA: TGCAGTGCTGGGGAGTTGGGCGAGCAGTTCTTC.

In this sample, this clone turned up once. CDR3 region: CASSLGSSGANVLTF. Here the CDR3 DNA reads TGTGCCAGCAGTTTGGGGAGCTCTGGGGCCAACGTCCTGACTTTC. The V gene is TRBV28, the J gene TRBJ2-6, with D tentatively TRBD2 (5 bases). CDR3 length: 15 residues. Trimming shortened V by 3 bases and J by 0 bases, and 6 bases separated the two germline ends. Germline CDR1 and CDR2: MDHEN and SYDVKM.

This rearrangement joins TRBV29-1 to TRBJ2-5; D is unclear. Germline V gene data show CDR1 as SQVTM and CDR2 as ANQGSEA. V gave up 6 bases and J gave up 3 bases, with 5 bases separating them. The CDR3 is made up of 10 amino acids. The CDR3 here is CSVLKETQYF. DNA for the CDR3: TGCAGCGTCTTAAAAGAGACCCAGTACTTC.

The CDR3 here is CASSPGIGNTGELFF. The DNA of the CDR3 is TGTGCCAGCAGTCCAGGGATAGGCAACACCGGGGAGCTGTTTTTT. The chain carries TRBV5-4 and TRBJ2-2; D might be TRBD1 (5 bases). V lost 5 bases and J 2 bases, leaving 13 bases between the germline ends. CDR1 is SGHNT, CDR2 YYREEE, per germline (reference sequence). The CDR3 is 15 amino acids.

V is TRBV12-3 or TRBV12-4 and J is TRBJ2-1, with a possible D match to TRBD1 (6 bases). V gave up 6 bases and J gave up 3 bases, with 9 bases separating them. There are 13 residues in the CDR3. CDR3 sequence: CASRYRDYNEQFF. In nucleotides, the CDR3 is TGTGCCAGCAGATACAGGGACTACAATGAGCAGTTCTTC.

The CDR3 reads CASSDSGGAGYGYTF. DNA for the CDR3: TGTGCCAGCAGTGACTCAGGGGGCGCTGGCTATGGCTACACCTTC. The rearrangement links TRBV6-4 to TRBJ1-2; the match to TRBD1 covers 7 bases. The junction had 5 bases not matched to a gene; V was cut back by 0 bases and J by 4 bases. Germline CDR1 and CDR2: MRHNA and SNTAGT. The CDR3 extends over 15 amino acids.

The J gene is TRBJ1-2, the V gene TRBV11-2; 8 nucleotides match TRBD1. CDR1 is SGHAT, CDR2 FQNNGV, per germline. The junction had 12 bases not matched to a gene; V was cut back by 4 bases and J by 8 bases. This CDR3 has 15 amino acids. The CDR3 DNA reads TGTGCCAGCAGCTCGCCAGGGGGCCGGCTTTACGGCTACACCTTC. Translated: CASSSPGGRLYGYTF.

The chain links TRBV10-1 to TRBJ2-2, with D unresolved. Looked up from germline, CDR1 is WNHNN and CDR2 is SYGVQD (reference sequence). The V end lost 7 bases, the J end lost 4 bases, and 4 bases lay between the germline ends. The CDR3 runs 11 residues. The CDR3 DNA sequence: TGCGCCAGCAAGAGCACCGGGGAGCTGTTTTTT. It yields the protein CASKSTGELFF.

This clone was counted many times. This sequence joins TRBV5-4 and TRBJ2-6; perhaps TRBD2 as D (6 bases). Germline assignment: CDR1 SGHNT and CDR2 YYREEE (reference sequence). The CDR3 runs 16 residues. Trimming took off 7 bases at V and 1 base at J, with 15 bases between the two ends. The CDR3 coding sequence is TGTGCCAGCGCCCGGAGGGGCAGTTCTGGGGCCAACGTCCTGACTTTC. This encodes CASARRGSSGANVLTF.

The chain's CDR3 is CSASPMDRGDYGYTF. The CDR3 DNA sequence: TGCAGTGCTAGTCCGATGGACAGGGGGGACTATGGCTACACCTTC. The chain links TRBV20-1 to TRBJ1-2, with 10 positions matching TRBD1. After removal of 3 bases from V and 3 bases from J, the junction contained 7 bases not matched to a gene. The V gene's germline CDR1 is DFQATT and CDR2 SNEGSKA (reference sequence). The CDR3 runs to 15 residues.

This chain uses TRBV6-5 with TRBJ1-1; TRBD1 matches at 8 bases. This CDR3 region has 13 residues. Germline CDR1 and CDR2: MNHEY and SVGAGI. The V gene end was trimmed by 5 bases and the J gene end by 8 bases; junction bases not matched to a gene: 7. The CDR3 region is CASSIFRTGEAFF. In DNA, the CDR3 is TGTGCCAGCAGTATTTTTCGGACAGGGGAAGCTTTCTTT.

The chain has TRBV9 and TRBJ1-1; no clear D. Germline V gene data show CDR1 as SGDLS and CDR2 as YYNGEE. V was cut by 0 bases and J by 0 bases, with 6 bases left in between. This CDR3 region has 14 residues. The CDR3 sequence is CASSVAGMNTEAFF. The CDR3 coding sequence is TGTGCCAGCAGCGTAGCTGGCATGAACACTGAAGCTTTCTTT.